This is a list of T cell receptor beta chains from one sample in a study of identical twins. One entry per CDR3 protein results from TCRdb running MiXCR on the 5' RACE reads. The sample records around 290,000 distinct CDR3 sequences, 7.5% to 9.5% being singletons. The sample also formed part of further work on yellow fever vaccine responses in identical twins.

The sample comprised CD8+ T cells sorted from blood. The receptor set was obtained from a woman aged 18-29 years in good health. The CDR3 runs from the conserved cysteine through the conserved F or W. The D gene is left open where the match is weak. Where a row states a size, it is once, few, many or the class of an expanded clone; other rows omit it.

TGCGCCAGCAGCCAAGCTCTTTCTGGGGCCAACGTCCTGACTTTC	CASSQALSGANVLTF	.	few	TRBV4-3	TRBJ2-6
TGTGCCAGCAAACTTGCCAGCGAGACCGGGGAGCTGTTTTTT	CASKLASETGELFF	.	few	TRBV6-1	TRBJ2-2
TGTGCCACCCGCCTGTGGACGGACTACAATGAGCAGTTCTTC	CATRLWTDYNEQFF	.	few	TRBV27	TRBJ2-1
TGCGCCAGCAGCCAAGATCGGGGTAGCGGGAGTTTAGGCTACGAGCAGTACTTC	CASSQDRGSGSLGYEQYF	TRBD2	many	TRBV4-3	TRBJ2-7
TGTGCCAGCAGCAATGAAATACAGGGTCCACCCTCCTACGAGCAGTACTTC	CASSNEIQGPPSYEQYF	.	few	TRBV7-9	TRBJ2-7
TGTGCCAGCAGCCTCCCGTTCTTC	CASSLPFF	.	many	TRBV7-9	TRBJ2-1
TGTGCCAGCAGCTTGGGGGCAGGAGGGTTGTTGGATACGCAGTATTTT	CASSLGAGGLLDTQYF	.	few	TRBV5-5	TRBJ2-3
TGTGCCAGCAGCGCCTCCGGAGACAGGGTCACAGATACGCAGTATTTT	CASSASGDRVTDTQYF	TRBD1	many	TRBV7-8	TRBJ2-3
TGTGCCAGCAGATTCGACAGATCAGCAGACGAGCAGTACTTC	CASRFDRSADEQYF	.	many	TRBV7-2	TRBJ2-7
TGTGCCAGCAGCTATATCGGGACAGGGGTTTTCCTCTCCTACGAGCAGTACTTC	CASSYIGTGVFLSYEQYF	TRBD1	.	TRBV11-1	TRBJ2-7
TGTGCCAGCAGTTCTTCCCTCATGACTAGCGGGCTCTCGGATGAGCAGTTCTTC	CASSSSLMTSGLSDEQFF	TRBD2	.	TRBV2	TRBJ2-1
TGTGCCAGCAGTCCAGGGGGTCCCAAAAACATTCAGTACTTC	CASSPGGPKNIQYF	TRBD1	many	TRBV12-3/TRBV12-4	TRBJ2-4
TGTGCCAGCGAGGTACACGGCACAGATACGCAGTATTTT	CASEVHGTDTQYF	.	many	TRBV7-9	TRBJ2-3
TGTGCCAGCAGTTCAGACAGTGGGGATGAGCAGTTCTTC	CASSSDSGDEQFF	.	few	TRBV12-3/TRBV12-4	TRBJ2-1
TGTGCCAGCAGCCACCGACTAGCAGGGGCAGATACGCAGTATTTT	CASSHRLAGADTQYF	.	few	TRBV7-9	TRBJ2-3
TGCGCCAGCAGTCAAAAGATAGCGGGAGCGGCCCTCTACGAGCAGTACTTC	CASSQKIAGAALYEQYF	TRBD2	once	TRBV23-1	TRBJ2-7
TGTGCCAGCAGTCCCTCTGGCTGGGCAGATACGCAGTATTTT	CASSPSGWADTQYF	.	many	TRBV12-3/TRBV12-4	TRBJ2-3
TGTGCCAGCAGCCCAGAGGGGAAGGGCCACACTGAAGCTTTCTTT	CASSPEGKGHTEAFF	.	few	TRBV7-8	TRBJ1-1
TGTGCCACCAGAGGACTAGCGGGAGGCCACACCACAGATACGCAGTATTTT	CATRGLAGGHTTDTQYF	TRBD2	.	TRBV15	TRBJ2-3
TGTGCCAGCAGCGTAGAACTAGCGGGAAAAGAGACCCAGTACTTC	CASSVELAGKETQYF	TRBD2	.	TRBV9	TRBJ2-5
TGTGCCAGCAGCGGACAGGGGGGGAGTGAAGCTTTCTTT	CASSGQGGSEAFF	TRBD1	.	TRBV9	TRBJ1-1
TGCGCCAGCAATGCGGAAAATAATTCACCCCTCCACTTT	CASNAENNSPLHF	.	.	TRBV10-1	TRBJ1-6
TGCAGCGCTTTACTAGCGGGGGAAGAAGAGACCCAGTACTTC	CSALLAGEEETQYF	TRBD2	.	TRBV29-1	TRBJ2-5
TGTGCCAGCAGCCATTTACAGGTTTGGTCCGGGGAGCTGTTTTTT	CASSHLQVWSGELFF	.	many	TRBV3-1	TRBJ2-2
TGTGCCAGCAGCTCCGACGGCGGGGAGCTGTTTTTT	CASSSDGGELFF	.	few	TRBV7-9	TRBJ2-2
TGCAGTGCTAGGGCTAGGGCCAACCAAGAGACCCAGTACTTC	CSARARANQETQYF	.	.	TRBV20-1	TRBJ2-5
TGTGCCAGCAGTTACGCGCTAGCGGAAGGCACAGATACGCAGTATTTT	CASSYALAEGTDTQYF	TRBD2	few	TRBV6-5	TRBJ2-3
TGTGCCAGCAGCCCGGGACAGATTACGACGGAGACCCAGTACTTC	CASSPGQITTETQYF	TRBD1	many	TRBV14	TRBJ2-5
TGTGCCAGCAGCTTGCGCGGAGGGACTAGCGGGAGGGGGGACAATGAGCAGTTCTTC	CASSLRGGTSGRGDNEQFF	TRBD2	.	TRBV7-2	TRBJ2-1
TGTGCCAGCAGTGGGGGGGAGGGTTGGGAGACCCAGTACTTC	CASSGGEGWETQYF	TRBD2	many	TRBV27	TRBJ2-5
TGCAGCGTTAACTGGCAGTTCGAGGAAAAACTGTTTTTT	CSVNWQFEEKLFF	.	few	TRBV29-1	TRBJ1-4
TGCGCCAGCAGCTTTGAAGGGAACGAGCAGTACTTC	CASSFEGNEQYF	.	many	TRBV5-1	TRBJ2-7